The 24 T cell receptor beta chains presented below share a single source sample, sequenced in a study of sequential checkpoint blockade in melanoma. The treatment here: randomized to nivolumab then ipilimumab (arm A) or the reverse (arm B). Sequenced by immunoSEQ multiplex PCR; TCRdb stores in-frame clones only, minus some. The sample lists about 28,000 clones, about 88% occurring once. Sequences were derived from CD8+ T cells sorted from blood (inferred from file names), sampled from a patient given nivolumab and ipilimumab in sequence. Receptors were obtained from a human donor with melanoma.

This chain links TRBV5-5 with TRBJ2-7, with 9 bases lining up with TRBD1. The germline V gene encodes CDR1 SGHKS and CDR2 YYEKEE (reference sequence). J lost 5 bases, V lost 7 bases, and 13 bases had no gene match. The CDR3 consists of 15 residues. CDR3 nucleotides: TGTGCCAGCCAACGCCTCCGGGACAGGGTCCACGAGCAGTACTTC. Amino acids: CASQRLRDRVHEQYF.

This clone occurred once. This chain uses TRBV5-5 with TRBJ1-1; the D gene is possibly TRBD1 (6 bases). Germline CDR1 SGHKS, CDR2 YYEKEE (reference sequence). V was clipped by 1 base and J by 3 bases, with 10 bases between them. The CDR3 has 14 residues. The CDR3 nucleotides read TGTGCCAGCAGCTTGAACAGGGCTTACACTGAAGCTTTCTTT. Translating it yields CASSLNRAYTEAFF.

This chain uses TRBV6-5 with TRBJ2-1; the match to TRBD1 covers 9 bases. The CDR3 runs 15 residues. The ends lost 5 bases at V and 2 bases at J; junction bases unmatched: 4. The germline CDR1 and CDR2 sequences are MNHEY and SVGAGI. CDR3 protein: CASSGQGRAYNEQFF. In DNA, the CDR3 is TGTGCCAGCAGTGGACAGGGGAGGGCCTACAATGAGCAGTTCTTC.

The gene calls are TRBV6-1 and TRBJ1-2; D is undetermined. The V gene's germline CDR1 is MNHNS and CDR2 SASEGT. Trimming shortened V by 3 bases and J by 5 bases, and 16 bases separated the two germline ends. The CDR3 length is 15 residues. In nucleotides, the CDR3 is TGTGCCAGCAGTGACATTGACGAGGAAACGTATGGCTACACCTTC. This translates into CASSDIDEETYGYTF.

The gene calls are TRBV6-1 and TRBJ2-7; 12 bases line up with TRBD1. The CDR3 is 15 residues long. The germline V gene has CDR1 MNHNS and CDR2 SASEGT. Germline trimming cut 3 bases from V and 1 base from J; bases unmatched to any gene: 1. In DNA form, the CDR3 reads TGTGCCAGCAGTGAGGGACAGGGGGCGTCCTACGAGCAGTACGTC. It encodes CASSEGQGASYEQYV.

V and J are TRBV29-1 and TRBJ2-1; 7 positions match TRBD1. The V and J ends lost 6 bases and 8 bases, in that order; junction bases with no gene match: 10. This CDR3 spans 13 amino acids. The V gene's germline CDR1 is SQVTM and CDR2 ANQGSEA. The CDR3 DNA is TGCAGCGTGGACCCCCCGACAGGGCATGAGCAGTTCTTC. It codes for CSVDPPTGHEQFF.

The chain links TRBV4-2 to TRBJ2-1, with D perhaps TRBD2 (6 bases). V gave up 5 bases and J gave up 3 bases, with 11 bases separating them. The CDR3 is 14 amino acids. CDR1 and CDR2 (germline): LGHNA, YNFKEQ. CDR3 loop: CASSDSGNYNEQFF. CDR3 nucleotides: TGTGCCAGCAGCGATAGCGGAAACTACAATGAGCAGTTCTTC.

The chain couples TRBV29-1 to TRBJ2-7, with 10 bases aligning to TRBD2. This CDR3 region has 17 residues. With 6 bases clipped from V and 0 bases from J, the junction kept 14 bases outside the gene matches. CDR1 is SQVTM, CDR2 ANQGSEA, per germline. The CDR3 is CSVTGLADTFNSYEQYF. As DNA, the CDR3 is TGCAGCGTGACCGGACTAGCGGACACATTTAACTCCTACGAGCAGTACTTC.

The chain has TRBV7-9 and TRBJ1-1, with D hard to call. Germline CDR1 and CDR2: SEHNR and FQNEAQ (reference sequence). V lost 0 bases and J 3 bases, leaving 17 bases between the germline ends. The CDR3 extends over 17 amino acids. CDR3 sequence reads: CASSLAPGSRDDTEAFF. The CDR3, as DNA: TGTGCCAGCAGCTTAGCGCCAGGCTCACGGGATGACACTGAAGCTTTCTTT.

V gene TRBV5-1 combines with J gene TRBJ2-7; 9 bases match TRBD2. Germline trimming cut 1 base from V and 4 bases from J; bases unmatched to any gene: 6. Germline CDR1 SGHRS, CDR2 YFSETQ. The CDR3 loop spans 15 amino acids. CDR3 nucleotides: TGCGCCAGCAGCTTGAGTAGCGGGGGCGCATACGAGCAGTACTTC. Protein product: CASSLSSGGAYEQYF.

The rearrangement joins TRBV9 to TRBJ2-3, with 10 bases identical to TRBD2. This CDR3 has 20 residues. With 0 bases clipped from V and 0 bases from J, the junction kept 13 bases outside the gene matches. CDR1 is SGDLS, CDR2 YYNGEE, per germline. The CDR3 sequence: CASSVEVLASGGPSTDTQYF. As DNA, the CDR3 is TGTGCCAGCAGCGTAGAGGTTCTGGCTAGCGGGGGCCCTAGCACAGATACGCAGTATTTT.

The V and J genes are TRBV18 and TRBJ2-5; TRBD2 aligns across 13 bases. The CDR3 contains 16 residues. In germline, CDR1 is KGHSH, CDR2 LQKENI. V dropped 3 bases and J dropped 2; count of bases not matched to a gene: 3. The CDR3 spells CASSPRTSGGQETQYF. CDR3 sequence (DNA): TGTGCCAGCTCACCCAGGACTAGCGGGGGACAAGAGACCCAGTACTTC.

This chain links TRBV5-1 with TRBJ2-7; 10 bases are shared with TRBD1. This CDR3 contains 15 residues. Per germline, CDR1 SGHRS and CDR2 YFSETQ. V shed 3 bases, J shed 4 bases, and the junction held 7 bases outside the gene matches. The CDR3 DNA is TGCGCCAGCAGCTCGGGACAGGGGCTTCGATACGAGCAGTACTTC. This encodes CASSSGQGLRYEQYF.

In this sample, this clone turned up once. CDR3 loop: CSANGGYEQYF. CDR3 nucleotides: TGCAGTGCCAACGGGGGTTACGAGCAGTACTTC. This chain connects TRBV20-1 to TRBJ2-7; D might be TRBD2 (6 bases). Germline V gene lookup returns CDR1 DFQATT and CDR2 SNEGSKA (reference sequence). CDR3 length: 11 amino acids. With 6 bases removed from V and 4 bases from J, the gap between germline ends came to 10 bases.

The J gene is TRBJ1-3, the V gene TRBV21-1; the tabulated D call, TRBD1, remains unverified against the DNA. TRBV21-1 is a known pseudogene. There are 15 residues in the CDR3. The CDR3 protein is CASSKGLAPGNTIYF. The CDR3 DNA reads TGTGCCAGCAGCAAAGGTTTGGCCCCTGGAAACACCATATATTTT.

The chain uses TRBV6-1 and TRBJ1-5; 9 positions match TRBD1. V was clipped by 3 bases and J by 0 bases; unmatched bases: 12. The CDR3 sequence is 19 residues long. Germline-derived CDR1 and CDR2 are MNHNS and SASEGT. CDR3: CASSDDRTKQGASNQPQHF. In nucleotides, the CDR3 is TGTGCCAGCAGTGATGACAGGACCAAACAGGGGGCTAGCAATCAGCCCCAGCATTTT.

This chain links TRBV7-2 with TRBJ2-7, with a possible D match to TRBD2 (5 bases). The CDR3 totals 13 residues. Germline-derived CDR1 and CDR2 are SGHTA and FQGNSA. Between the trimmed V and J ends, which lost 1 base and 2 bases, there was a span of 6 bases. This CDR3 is CASSLVGAYEQYV. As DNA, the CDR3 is TGTGCCAGCAGCTTAGTGGGAGCCTACGAGCAGTACGTC.

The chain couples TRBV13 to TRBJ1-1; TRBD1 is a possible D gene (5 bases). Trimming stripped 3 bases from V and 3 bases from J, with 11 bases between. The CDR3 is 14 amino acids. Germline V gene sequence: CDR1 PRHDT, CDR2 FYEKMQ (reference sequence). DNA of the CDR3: TGTGCCAGCAGCTTCCAGGGCCGGGACACTGAAGCTTTCTTT. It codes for CASSFQGRDTEAFF.

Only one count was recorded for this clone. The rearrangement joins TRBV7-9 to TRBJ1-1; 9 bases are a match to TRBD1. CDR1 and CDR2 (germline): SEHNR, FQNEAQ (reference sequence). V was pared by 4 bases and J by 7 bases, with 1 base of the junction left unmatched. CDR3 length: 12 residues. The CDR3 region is CASSSGQGEAFF. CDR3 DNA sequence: TGTGCCAGCAGCTCGGGACAGGGTGAAGCTTTCTTT. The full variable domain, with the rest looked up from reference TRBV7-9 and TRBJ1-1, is DTGVSQNPRHKITKRGQNVTFRCDPISEHNRLYWYRQTLGQGPEFLTYFQNEAQLEKSRLLSDRFSAERPKGSFSTLEIQRTEQGDSAMYLCASSSGQGEAFFGQGTRLTVV.

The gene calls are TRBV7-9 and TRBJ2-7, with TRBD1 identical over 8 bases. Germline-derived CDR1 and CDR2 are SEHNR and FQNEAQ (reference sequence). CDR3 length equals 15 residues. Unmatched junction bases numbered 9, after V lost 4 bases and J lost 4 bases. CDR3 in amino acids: CASSSPDRAKYEQYF. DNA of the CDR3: TGTGCCAGCAGCTCCCCGGACAGGGCAAAATACGAGCAGTACTTC.

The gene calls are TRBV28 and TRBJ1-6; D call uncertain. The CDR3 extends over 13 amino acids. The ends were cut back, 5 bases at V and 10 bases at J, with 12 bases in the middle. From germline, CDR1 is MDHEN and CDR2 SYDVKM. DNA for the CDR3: TGTGCCAGCAGTCATCGGGGTGGATCACCCCTCCACTTT. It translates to CASSHRGGSPLHF.

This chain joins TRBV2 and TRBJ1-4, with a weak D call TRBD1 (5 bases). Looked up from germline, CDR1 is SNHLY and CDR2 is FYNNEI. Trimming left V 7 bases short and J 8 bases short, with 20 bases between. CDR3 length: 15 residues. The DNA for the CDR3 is TGTGCCAGCACCCTCATCGGGACTTTAGGGGAAAAACTGTTTTTT. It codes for CASTLIGTLGEKLFF.

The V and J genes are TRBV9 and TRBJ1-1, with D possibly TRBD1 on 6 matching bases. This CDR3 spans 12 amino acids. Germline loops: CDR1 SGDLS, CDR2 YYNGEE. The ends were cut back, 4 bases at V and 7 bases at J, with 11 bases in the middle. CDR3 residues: CASSSDRNEAFF. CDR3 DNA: TGTGCCAGCAGCAGTGACAGGAATGAAGCTTTCTTT.

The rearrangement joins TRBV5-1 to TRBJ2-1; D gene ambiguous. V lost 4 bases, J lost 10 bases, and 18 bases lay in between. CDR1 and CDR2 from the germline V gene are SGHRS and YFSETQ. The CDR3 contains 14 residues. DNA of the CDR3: TGCGCCAGCAGCCCCAGATCGTGGGCAGACGAGCAGTTCTTC. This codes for CASSPRSWADEQFF.